These 11 T cell receptor beta chains originate from one sample sequenced in a study. One entry per CDR3 protein, called by TCRdb with MiXCR from the 5' RACE reads. The sample records 20,000 to 25,000 distinct CDR3 sequences, around 30% being singletons. Sequenced material: tumor-infiltrating naive CD4+ T cells sorted from the breast tumor. Indicated subset: naive CD4+ T cells, CD4+CD45RA+CD25-. The receptors come from a female donor with breast cancer.

This clonotype appeared many times. V usage is TRBV6-1 and J usage is TRBJ1-5, with a possible D match to TRBD1 (6 bases). The CDR3 length is 16 residues. From germline, CDR1 is MNHNS and CDR2 SASEGT. Trimming removed 2 bases at V and 0 bases at J, with 11 bases between. In DNA form, the CDR3 reads TGTGCCAGCAGTGAACTAGGGGGTTTTAGCAATCAGCCCCAGCATTTT. This sequence encodes CASSELGGFSNQPQHF.

In regard to this clonotype: One base away lies a much larger clone, so this may be a sequencing read error. The chain couples TRBV20-1 to TRBJ1-2, with 8 positions matching TRBD1. From germline, CDR1 is DFQATT and CDR2 SNEGSKA (reference sequence). This CDR3 comprises 15 residues. The CDR3 is CSAPGTGLTNDGYTF. The CDR3, as DNA: TGCAGTGCTCCCGGGACAGGACTAACTAACGATGGCTACACCTTC.

As to this clonotype: This clone may be a read error of a much larger clone one base away. This chain uses TRBV15 with TRBJ1-1; D may be TRBD1 (5 bases). This CDR3 region has 15 residues. The ends were cut back, 2 bases at V and 4 bases at J, with 14 bases in the middle. The germline gives CDR1 LNHNV, CDR2 YYDKDF (reference sequence). CDR3 residues: CATSRLEGPGTEAFF. DNA for the CDR3: TGTGCCACCAGCAGACTAGAGGGGCCGGGCACTGAAGCTTTCTTT.

A word on this clonotype: A much more abundant neighbour one base away suggests this may be a read error. The CDR3 DNA is TGTGCCAGCAGTAAGAGAGGGGATCAGCCCCAGCATTTT. Protein sequence: CASSKRGDQPQHF. The rearrangement links TRBV6-5 to TRBJ1-5, with D maybe TRBD1 (5 bases). This CDR3 region has 13 residues. From germline, CDR1 is MNHEY and CDR2 SVGAGI. The ends were cut back, 5 bases at V and 5 bases at J, with 10 bases in the middle.

The chain couples TRBV5-1 to TRBJ2-7, with 9 positions matching TRBD2. The CDR3 is 15 amino acids. After removal of 0 bases from V and 3 bases from J, the junction contained 4 bases not matched to a gene. The germline CDR1 and CDR2 sequences are SGHRS and YFSETQ. CDR3 in DNA: TGCGCCAGCAGCTTGGGATTAGCGGGAGACTACGAGCAGTACTTC. As protein: CASSLGLAGDYEQYF.

This clonotype was seen more than once but under ten times. The V gene is TRBV6-5, the J gene TRBJ2-1, with 9 bases lining up with TRBD2. The germline V gene encodes CDR1 MNHEY and CDR2 SVGAGI. The CDR3 length is 16 residues. V shed 0 bases and J 8 bases; nucleotides not matched to a gene: 8. The CDR3 DNA sequence: TGTGCCAGCAGTTACTCGACCCTAGCGGGAATCGATGAGCAGTTCTTC. Translating gives CASSYSTLAGIDEQFF.

This clonotype was detected many times. The rearrangement joins TRBV9 to TRBJ1-3; no definite D call. The CDR3 spans 16 residues. Germline assignment: CDR1 SGDLS and CDR2 YYNGEE. Deletions cut 1 base from V and 0 bases from J, with 11 bases between. The CDR3 is CASSVSGSFSGNTIYF. The CDR3 coding sequence is TGTGCCAGCAGCGTATCGGGCAGTTTCTCTGGAAACACCATATATTTT.

This clonotype was seen repeatedly, ten times or more. J is TRBJ2-1 and V is TRBV6-1, with 8 nucleotides matching TRBD2. The CDR3 length is 18 residues. Germline trimming cut 1 base from V and 2 bases from J; bases unmatched to any gene: 10. The germline V gene has CDR1 MNHNS and CDR2 SASEGT. CDR3 protein: CASSEGRLAGAPYNEQFF. The CDR3 DNA reads as TGTGCCAGCAGTGAAGGTCGGCTAGCGGGTGCCCCCTACAATGAGCAGTTCTTC.

This clonotype was detected once. The rearrangement links TRBV20-1 to TRBJ1-1; D is unclear. CDR3 length equals 14 residues. Germline CDR1 and CDR2: DFQATT and SNEGSKA (reference sequence). Trimming pared 3 bases from V and 0 bases from J, leaving 11 bases between. The CDR3 sequence is CSARGEALNTEAFF. The DNA for the CDR3 is TGCAGTGCTAGGGGCGAGGCGTTGAACACTGAAGCTTTCTTT.

This rearrangement joins TRBV5-5 to TRBJ1-5; D is possibly TRBD1 (5 bases). Trimming stripped 2 bases from V and 6 bases from J, with 12 bases between. The germline gives CDR1 SGHKS, CDR2 YYEKEE (reference sequence). The CDR3 loop spans 14 amino acids. The CDR3 bases are TGTGCCAGCAGCTTTGAGGGGTTTGGTCAGCCCCAGCATTTT. Translation: CASSFEGFGQPQHF.

There are many counts of this clonotype. The chain has TRBV6-5 and TRBJ2-7, with D maybe TRBD1 (6 bases). This CDR3 region has 14 residues. V was shortened by 5 bases and J by 4 bases, with 15 bases between the two germline ends. CDR1 is MNHEY, CDR2 SVGAGI, per germline. As DNA, the CDR3 is TGTGCCAGCAGTACAGGGTCACCTGTTTACGAGCAGTACTTC. It translates to CASSTGSPVYEQYF.